These 27 T cell receptor beta chains originate from one sample sequenced in a study of identifying expanded T cells in peripheral blood. Clones were sequenced by immunoSEQ multiplex PCR, and TCRdb holds only the in-frame ones, with some missing. This sample yields 50,000 to 75,000 clones, of which over 75% are seen a single time; around a sixth belongs to the top ten. Sequenced input: blood. The receptors were gathered from a person aged 18 to 69 in good health.

The V call is TRBV6-6, the J call TRBJ1-1, with a tentative D call TRBD1 (5 bases). The CDR3 runs to 15 residues. Trimming shortened V by 1 base and J by 2 bases, and 11 bases separated the two germline ends. The germline CDR1 and CDR2 sequences are MNHNY and SVGAGI (reference sequence). The chain's CDR3 is CASSYLQGGNTEAFF. CDR3 nucleotide sequence: TGTGCCAGCAGTTACTTGCAGGGAGGAAACACTGAAGCTTTCTTT.

V gene TRBV13 combines with J gene TRBJ2-7, with TRBD2 identical over 7 bases. CDR1 and CDR2 (germline): PRHDT, FYEKMQ (reference sequence). This CDR3 has 18 amino acids. V was clipped by 2 bases and J by 0 bases; unmatched bases: 13. The CDR3 spells CASSLSGGSISTSYEQYF. CDR3 DNA sequence: TGTGCCAGCAGCTTATCGGGCGGGAGTATATCGACCTCCTACGAGCAGTACTTC.

This clone was detected once. This rearrangement joins TRBV19 to TRBJ2-3, with 11 bases fitting TRBD2. The CDR3 has 17 amino acids. The J segment lost 2 bases and the V segment lost 0 bases, leaving 4 bases of the junction unmatched. Germline assignment: CDR1 LNHDA and CDR2 SQIVND (reference sequence). In DNA, the CDR3 is TGTGCCAGTAGTATAGATGGGACTAGCGGTTTCACAGATACGCAGTATTTT. It specifies CASSIDGTSGFTDTQYF.

The chain links TRBV29-1 to TRBJ2-5; tentative D call: TRBD1 (6 bases). The CDR3 extends over 12 amino acids. From germline, CDR1 is SQVTM and CDR2 ANQGSEA. Trimming shortened V by 6 bases and J by 3 bases, and 11 bases separated the two germline ends. The CDR3, as DNA: TGCAGCGTACGCAGGGGTGAAGAGACCCAGTACTTC. Translated, it gives CSVRRGEETQYF. Drawing the rest from reference TRBV29-1 and TRBJ2-5, the complete variable domain is SAVISQKPSRDICQRGTSLTIQCQVDSQVTMMFWYRQQPGQSLTLIATANQGSEATYESGFVIDKFPISRPNLTFSTLTVSNMSPEDSSIYLCSVRRGEETQYFGPGTRLLVL.

In its sample, this clone was seen a few times. The CDR3 is CASSRRDSDNSPLHF. CDR3 nucleotide sequence: TGTGCCAGCAGCCGACGGGACAGCGATAATTCACCCCTCCACTTT. This chain uses TRBV7-9 with TRBJ1-6; 7 bases are a match to TRBD1. This CDR3 contains 15 residues. Germline V gene data show CDR1 as SEHNR and CDR2 as FQNEAQ (reference sequence). J was trimmed by 5 bases and V by 5 bases; bases with no gene match: 6.

V gene TRBV7-6 combines with J gene TRBJ1-1, with no clear D. V shed 5 bases and J shed 3 bases, with 22 bases lying between them. This CDR3 has 17 residues. Germline lookup yields CDR1 SGHVS and CDR2 FNYEAQ. CDR3 region: CASSPEEPILKDTEAFF. CDR3 nucleotides: TGTGCCAGCAGCCCCGAAGAACCGATTCTTAAGGACACTGAAGCTTTCTTT.

The chain links TRBV6-5 to TRBJ1-5; TRBD1 matches 11 bases. There are 15 residues in the CDR3. Per the germline V gene, CDR1 is MNHEY and CDR2 is SVGAGI. With V trimmed by 10 bases and J by 6 bases, 11 bases remained unmatched. The CDR3 DNA reads as TGTGCCACCAGAGTGGGACAGGGGGAGCGTCAGCCCCAGCATTTT. This encodes CATRVGQGERQPQHF.

V is TRBV5-1 and J is TRBJ2-5; TRBD2 might be the D (6 bases). V gave up 10 bases and J gave up 3 bases, with 22 bases separating them. Germline V lookup: CDR1 SGHRS, CDR2 YFSETQ. This CDR3 region has 15 residues. The CDR3 DNA reads TGCGCCTGCAAGGAACAGTACGGGGGAAAAGAGACCCAGTACTTC. This encodes CACKEQYGGKETQYF.

V is TRBV6-1 and J is TRBJ1-2, with unresolved D. The germline V gene encodes CDR1 MNHNS and CDR2 SASEGT. This CDR3 region has 15 residues. V lost 8 bases to trimming and J lost 1 base, with 17 bases between them. Here the CDR3 reads CASRPSDVNNYGYTF. CDR3 coding DNA: TGTGCCAGCCGACCCTCGGACGTTAATAACTATGGCTACACCTTC.

This clone showed up just a few times. The CDR3: CASSLGMGRTSGANVLTF. Written as DNA, the CDR3 is TGTGCCAGCAGCTTGGGGATGGGACGGACTTCTGGGGCCAACGTCCTGACTTTC. The chain combines TRBV5-5 with TRBJ2-6; D is perhaps TRBD1 or TRBD2 (5 bases each). Trimming took 0 bases from V and 1 from J, leaving 14 bases between them. Germline values: CDR1 SGHKS, CDR2 YYEKEE (reference sequence). The CDR3 covers 18 residues.

This clone has just one count. The junction does not match germline at one end; this may be a read error. J is TRBJ2-5 and V is TRBV7-6, with D perhaps matching TRBD2 (5 bases). This CDR3 is built from 13 residues. Germline V gene sequence: CDR1 SGHVS, CDR2 FNYEAQ. The CDR3 DNA is TGTGCCAGCAGCTTACTTGCTGGGGAGACGGCCCACTTC. Its protein product is CASSLLAGETAHF.

This clone was seen only once. The chain carries TRBV7-6 and TRBJ2-1; 10 bases fit TRBD2. This CDR3 has 16 amino acids. The germline gives CDR1 SGHVS, CDR2 FNYEAQ. With 5 bases clipped from V and 5 bases from J, the junction kept 9 bases outside the gene matches. CDR3 residues: CASSPQAGGPNNEQFF. CDR3 coding DNA: TGTGCCAGCAGCCCTCAAGCGGGAGGGCCGAACAATGAGCAGTTCTTC. Using reference TRBV7-6 and TRBJ2-1 for the parts outside the CDR3, the full variable domain is GAGVSQSPRYKVTKRGQDVALRCDPISGHVSLYWYRQALGQGPEFLTYFNYEAQQDKSGLPNDRFSAERPEGSISTLTIQRTEQRDSAMYRCASSPQAGGPNNEQFFGPGTRLTVL.

The chain is built from TRBV7-3 and TRBJ2-2; either TRBD1 or TRBD2 may supply D (6 bases each). The V and J ends lost 5 bases and 7 bases respectively, with 11 bases between them. CDR3 length equals 13 residues. From germline, CDR1 is SGHTA and CDR2 FQGTGA. The CDR3, as DNA: TGTGCCAGCAGCCGGGGGCTGGGCGGGGAGCTGTTTTTT. Its translation: CASSRGLGGELFF.

The rearrangement uses TRBV18 and TRBJ2-2; D call uncertain. The germline CDR1 and CDR2 sequences are KGHSH and LQKENI. V gave up 5 bases and J gave up 0 bases, with 7 bases separating them. This CDR3 is 14 amino acids long. CDR3 in DNA: TGTGCCAGCTCAAGGCAGCCGAACACCGGGGAGCTGTTTTTT. It is translated as CASSRQPNTGELFF.

Here the CDR3 reads CASGGRGQVFGYTF. The CDR3 DNA reads as TGTGCCAGTGGGGGCAGGGGGCAGGTCTTTGGCTACACCTTC. This sequence joins TRBV19 and TRBJ1-2; TRBD1 matches 8 bases. Per germline, CDR1 LNHDA and CDR2 SQIVND (reference sequence). V was pared by 8 bases and J by 7 bases, with 12 bases of the junction left unmatched. The CDR3 extends over 14 amino acids.

The chain employs TRBV5-8 and TRBJ2-4, with D uncertain. Germline-derived CDR1 and CDR2 are SGHTS and YDEGEE. V lost 0 bases, J lost 0 bases, and 7 bases lay in between. The CDR3 loop spans 15 amino acids. In nucleotides, the CDR3 is TGTGCCAGCAGCTTGGTCGTCCTAGCCAAAAACATTCAGTACTTC. Encoded protein: CASSLVVLAKNIQYF.

This sequence joins TRBV6-5 and TRBJ2-5; D perhaps matches TRBD1 (6 bases). The CDR3 runs to 15 residues. The germline V gene encodes CDR1 MNHEY and CDR2 SVGAGI. Trimming took off 2 bases at V and 1 base at J, with 11 bases between the two ends. The CDR3 DNA reads TGTGCCAGCAGTTACGGGCAGGGGCGCCAAGAGACCCAGTACTTC. It yields the protein CASSYGQGRQETQYF.

This clone appeared once. V and J are TRBV18 and TRBJ2-7; 12 bases match TRBD1. Unmatched junction bases numbered 8, after V lost 3 bases and J lost 5 bases. The CDR3 loop spans 16 amino acids. The germline V gene encodes CDR1 KGHSH and CDR2 LQKENI. CDR3 DNA sequence: TGTGCCAGCTCACCCTTCGGGGGGACAGGGGGCGACGAGCAGTACTTC. It yields the protein CASSPFGGTGGDEQYF.

The chain links TRBV7-3 to TRBJ2-1, with D perhaps matching TRBD2 (5 bases). The length of the CDR3 is 14 residues. V was cut by 5 bases and J by 8 bases, with 16 bases left in between. Germline V gene lookup returns CDR1 SGHTA and CDR2 FQGTGA. The CDR3 DNA reads as TGTGCCAGCAGCGTCGGTTCTAGCAGCGATGAGCAGTTCTTC. Its translation is CASSVGSSSDEQFF.

The chain couples TRBV10-3 to TRBJ1-1; possibly TRBD1 for D (5 bases). Between the trimmed V and J ends, which lost 10 bases and 3 bases, there was a span of 15 bases. Per the germline V gene, CDR1 is ENHRY and CDR2 is SYGVKD. This CDR3 is built from 13 residues. CDR3 DNA: TGTGCCACCACGAGGGGCATGGACACTGAAGCTTTCTTT. Its protein product is CATTRGMDTEAFF.

The genes are TRBV27 and TRBJ1-2; 9 nucleotides agree with TRBD1. The CDR3 length is 18 residues. With 6 bases clipped from V and 4 bases from J, the junction kept 18 bases outside the gene matches. The germline gives CDR1 MNHEY, CDR2 SMNVEV (reference sequence). The CDR3 is CASSLGRGQGPLFYGYTF. CDR3 nucleotide sequence: TGTGCCAGCAGCCTCGGCCGGGGACAGGGACCCTTATTCTATGGCTACACCTTC.

The chain carries TRBV6-5 and TRBJ1-2; weak D call: TRBD1 (6 bases). The germline V and J ends were trimmed by 6 bases and 8 bases, with 13 bases remaining between them. The CDR3 sequence is 12 residues long. In germline, CDR1 is MNHEY, CDR2 SVGAGI. The CDR3 DNA reads TGTGCCAGCAGCATTGGGGGCCGGGGCTACACCTTC. Its translation: CASSIGGRGYTF.

The rearrangement links TRBV5-1 to TRBJ2-3; TRBD1 or TRBD2 may be the D gene (6 bases each). Trimming pared 0 bases from V and 2 bases from J, leaving 10 bases between. The V gene's germline CDR1 is SGHRS and CDR2 YFSETQ. The CDR3 runs to 15 residues. CDR3 amino acids: CASSLAGGPTDTQYF. The CDR3 region has the DNA TGCGCCAGCAGCTTGGCCGGGGGCCCCACAGATACGCAGTATTTT.

The J gene is TRBJ1-4, the V gene TRBV6-1; the D is unclear. The CDR3 is made up of 15 amino acids. CDR1 MNHNS and CDR2 SASEGT come from the germline V gene. Trimming left V 6 bases short and J 7 bases short, with 18 bases between. The CDR3 region has the DNA TGTGCCAGCAGCGAAATGCTGCTTCGAAGTGAAAAACTGTTTTTT. Translating gives CASSEMLLRSEKLFF.

The V call is TRBV19, the J call TRBJ1-4; D is perhaps TRBD1 (5 bases). CDR1 and CDR2 from the germline V gene are LNHDA and SQIVND (reference sequence). The V end was cut by 7 bases, the J end by 3 bases, with 15 bases between. The CDR3 has 15 amino acids. CDR3 region: CASTMNGGPNEKLFF. The CDR3 coding sequence is TGTGCCAGTACAATGAACGGGGGTCCTAATGAAAAACTGTTTTTT.

The chain is built from TRBV4-1 and TRBJ1-1, with a tentative D call TRBD1 (6 bases). Per germline, CDR1 MGHRA and CDR2 YSYEKL. Trimming took 0 bases from V and 6 from J, leaving 14 bases between them. The length of the CDR3 is 15 residues. The CDR3 bases are TGCGCCAGCAGCCAAGATCCGAGGGGGTTGGCTGAAGCTTTCTTT. The encoded protein is CASSQDPRGLAEAFF.

V gene TRBV9 combines with J gene TRBJ2-3; D is uncertain. In germline, CDR1 is SGDLS, CDR2 YYNGEE. Deletions cut 0 bases from V and 2 bases from J, with 7 bases between. The CDR3 is 14 amino acids. CDR3 in DNA: TGTGCCAGCAGCGTAGCCCCGTTCACAGATACGCAGTATTTT. The encoded protein is CASSVAPFTDTQYF. Combining the CDR3 with reference TRBV9 and TRBJ2-3 gives the whole variable domain DSGVTQTPKHLITATGQRVTLRCSPRSGDLSVYWYQQSLDQGLQFLIQYYNGEERAKGNILERFSAQQFPDLHSELNLSSLELGDSALYFCASSVAPFTDTQYFGPGTRLTVL.